The source of this TCR beta chain is a study of cytomegalovirus exposure and HLA in healthy donors. At the level of the study: Tens of millions of unique TCRs, all from HLA-typed donors, were included in an early release of the data.

A word on this clone: Its target is unknown.

PCR primers comprised 60 Vbeta and 13 Jbeta primers. Sequencing was performed with immunoSEQ multiplex PCR; in TCRdb, only in-frame clones are kept and a portion is missing. The profile shows 95,000 to 130,000 clones, 75% to 85% of them singletons. The CDR3 consists of 14 residues. Trimming stripped 4 bases from V and 3 bases from J, with 13 bases between. Germline CDR1 and CDR2: SGHRS and YFSETQ. Study findings and constraints: In a later analysis, the majority of CMV-associated beta chains seemingly showed HLA restriction. HLA alleles were associated with 15,000 to 20,000 TCR beta sequences in a later analysis at 0.05 false discovery rate.

V and J are TRBV5-1 and TRBJ2-5; D possibly corresponds to TRBD2 (6 bases). The clonotype comes from a man aged 25-45 years in good health and CMV-seropositive. Sequenced material: PBMCs. CDR3 in amino acids: CASSAGLFEETQYF. The CDR3 DNA sequence: TGCGCCAGCAGCGCGGGACTTTTCGAAGAGACCCAGTACTTC. The full variable domain, completed using reference TRBV5-1 and TRBJ2-5, is KAGVTQTPRYLIKTRGQQVTLSCSPISGHRSVSWYQQTPGQGLQFLFEYFSETQRNKGNFPGRFSGRQFSNSRSEMNVSTLELGDSALYLCASSAGLFEETQYFGPGTRLLVL.